This T cell receptor beta chain was found in a study of blood T cells in healthy people across ages. V gave up 6 bases and J gave up 3 bases, with 15 bases separating them. CDR3 size: 15 residues. A second PCR, run for roughly 6 to 11 cycles, used a sample-barcoded 5' primer plus a J-beta primer mix. MiXCR, applied by TCRdb to the 5' RACE reads, yields one record per CDR3 protein. The sample consists of 750,000 to 950,000 distinct CDR3 sequences, approximately 32% of them appearing once. Ranging in age from about 6 to 95, the donors were healthy Caucasian individuals from Russia. The sample also formed part of further work on T cells of mothers and their children. That study reports: The overlap seen between related mothers and children slightly exceeded that of unrelated pairs, though not significantly.

V usage is TRBV12-3 or TRBV12-4 and J usage is TRBJ1-5; D gene unclear. The sequencing input was blood. The receptor's source is a middle-aged woman in good health. This chain's CDR3 is CASSLQAPNNQPQHF. CDR3 DNA: TGTGCCAGCAGCCTCCAGGCCCCTAACAATCAGCCCCAGCATTTT.